What follows describes a single T cell receptor beta chain. Its antigen is as yet unknown. This table comes from immunoSEQ multiplex PCR, and its TCRdb copy is limited to in-frame clones, with some not included. The sample has tens of thousands of clones; roughly 84% are singletons. These data belong to a study of T cells in localized non-small cell lung cancer. This CDR3 region has 13 residues. V dropped 4 bases and J dropped 7 bases, with 14 bases sitting between them. The germline gives CDR1 GTSNPN, CDR2 SVGIG (reference sequence). Study-level results: Out of the top 100 tumor clones, a median about 50 were seen in adjacent lung. Increased T cell density in blood showed an association with longer overall survival. Sequencing was limited to one tumor region, leaving the possibility of heterogeneity open. Uninvolved adjacent lung showed the highest T cell clonality, exceeding tumor.

The J gene is TRBJ1-5, the V gene TRBV30; D may be TRBD1 (5 bases). The receptor was derived from a man between 40 and 69 years old with stage III lung adenocarcinoma. The sample consisted of peripheral blood mononuclear cells, taken before any cancer treatment. The chain's CDR3 is CAWTSGVQQPQHF. In DNA, the CDR3 is TGTGCCTGGACCTCGGGGGTGCAGCAGCCCCAGCATTTT.